These 20 T cell receptor beta chains were all obtained from the same sample, sequenced in a study of beta chain features in type 1 diabetes. What was sequenced were expressed TCRB transcripts, since all of the isolated RNA had been reverse transcribed. Produced via immunoSEQ multiplex PCR; TCRdb's table is partial and in-frame only. The data show roughly 450,000 clones, with approximately 13% seen just once and 0.035% to 0.04% held by the top ten. The sequenced sample consisted of naive CD4+ T cells from blood. The receptors derive from a man younger than 40 in good health.

The chain recombines TRBV2 with TRBJ2-7; D is undetermined. This CDR3 has 11 amino acids. The V gene's germline CDR1 is SNHLY and CDR2 FYNNEI. Trimming took 2 bases from V and 6 from J, leaving 5 bases between them. CDR3 DNA: TGTGCCAGCAGTGAATGGGTCGAGCAGTACTTC. Amino acid sequence: CASSEWVEQYF.

V is TRBV7-6 and J is TRBJ2-5; D unresolved. Germline lookup yields CDR1 SGHVS and CDR2 FNYEAQ. Trimming pared 1 base from V and 0 bases from J, leaving 18 bases between. CDR3 length: 18 amino acids. This chain's CDR3 is CASSLVIAGTVYQETQYF. The CDR3 nucleotides are TGTGCCAGCAGCTTAGTGATAGCTGGAACTGTGTACCAAGAGACCCAGTACTTC.

The rearrangement links TRBV9 to TRBJ2-5; 12 nucleotides agree with TRBD2. The germline V gene has CDR1 SGDLS and CDR2 YYNGEE. Losses at the gene ends were 6 bases for V and 5 bases for J; bases not matched to a gene: 8. The CDR3 length is 15 residues. CDR3 residues: CASTSSGGDLETQYF. The CDR3 bases are TGTGCCAGCACCTCTAGCGGGGGGGATTTGGAGACCCAGTACTTC.

This clone was detected a few times. The V gene is TRBV25-1, the J gene TRBJ2-7; no definite D call. With 2 bases removed from V and 4 bases from J, the gap between germline ends came to 6 bases. CDR1 MGHDK and CDR2 SYGVNS come from the germline V gene. This CDR3 has 12 residues. The CDR3 loop reads CASSEAGYEQYF. The CDR3 coding sequence is TGTGCCAGCAGTGAAGCCGGGTACGAGCAGTACTTC.

The chain carries TRBV18 and TRBJ2-1, with 9 nucleotides matching TRBD2. The V gene's germline CDR1 is KGHSH and CDR2 LQKENI. CDR3 length equals 15 residues. The J segment lost 10 bases and the V segment lost 6 bases, leaving 13 bases of the junction unmatched. The CDR3 bases are TGTGCCAGCTCTGAAAGCGGGAGGAGGGAGGAGGAGCAGTTCTTC. Its protein is CASSESGRREEEQFF.

To note about this clone: In the same sample, other DNA sequences code for this CDR3. V usage is TRBV7-2 and J usage is TRBJ2-3, with D unclear. Germline V gives CDR1 SGHTA, CDR2 FQGNSA. This CDR3 has 12 residues. V lost 1 base to trimming and J lost 6 bases, with 5 bases between them. CDR3: CASSLGRDTQYF. The CDR3 region has the DNA TGTGCCAGCAGCTTAGGGCGTGATACGCAGTATTTT.

There are a few counts of this clone. The J gene is TRBJ2-3, the V gene TRBV6-1; TRBD1 agrees at 9 bases. Germline CDR1 MNHNS, CDR2 SASEGT. J gave up 6 bases and V 8 bases, and 6 bases lay outside the gene matches. This CDR3 has 13 amino acids. CDR3 DNA: TGTGCCAGCGGGGGGACAGGGACCGATACGCAGTATTTT. Residues: CASGGTGTDTQYF.

This clone has a handful of counts. The rearrangement uses TRBV7-2 and TRBJ2-2; D remains unclear. Per germline, CDR1 SGHTA and CDR2 FQGNSA. Trimming stripped 2 bases from V and 7 bases from J, with 8 bases between. This CDR3 is built from 13 residues. The CDR3 nucleotides read TGTGCCAGCAGCTTAAACCGTGGCGGGGAGCTGTTTTTT. This gives the protein CASSLNRGGELFF.

This chain links TRBV5-6 with TRBJ2-5; 7 nucleotides agree with TRBD2. The length of the CDR3 is 17 residues. The germline CDR1 and CDR2 sequences are SGHDT and YYEEEE. The J segment lost 0 bases and the V segment lost 4 bases, leaving 12 bases of the junction unmatched. The DNA for the CDR3 is TGTGCCAGCAGCCCATACCTTGTTCTAGCGGACCAAGAGACCCAGTACTTC. Its protein product is CASSPYLVLADQETQYF.

This rearrangement joins TRBV6-6 to TRBJ2-7; maybe TRBD2 (6 bases). The CDR3 extends over 12 amino acids. Trimming took off 9 bases at V and 7 bases at J, with 16 bases between the two ends. The germline gives CDR1 MNHNY, CDR2 SVGAGI (reference sequence). This chain's CDR3 is CASSQEGWEQYF. The CDR3 nucleotides are TGTGCCAGTTCCCAGGAGGGATGGGAGCAGTACTTC.

This clone has only a few counts. The chain has TRBV7-9 and TRBJ2-3; tentatively, D is TRBD2 (6 bases). Trimming left V 3 bases short and J 1 base short, with 14 bases between. CDR3 size: 16 residues. Germline V gives CDR1 SEHNR, CDR2 FQNEAQ (reference sequence). The CDR3: CASSLTGDDGTDTQYF. The CDR3 DNA follows: TGTGCCAGCAGCTTGACGGGGGATGACGGCACAGATACGCAGTATTTT.

This clone has more than one count but fewer than ten. V is TRBV7-2 and J is TRBJ2-5; D may correspond to TRBD1 or TRBD2 (5 bases each). Trimming stripped 5 bases from V and 2 bases from J, with 12 bases between. Looked up from germline, CDR1 is SGHTA and CDR2 is FQGNSA. The CDR3 covers 14 residues. The CDR3 region is CASSPGTVQETQYF. The CDR3 nucleotides are TGTGCCAGCAGCCCAGGGACGGTACAAGAGACCCAGTACTTC.

The chain carries TRBV19 and TRBJ2-1; TRBD1 matches at 8 bases. Per the germline V gene, CDR1 is LNHDA and CDR2 is SQIVND (reference sequence). This CDR3 has 14 residues. Unmatched junction bases numbered 9, after V lost 6 bases and J lost 8 bases. CDR3 in amino acids: CASSGQGSVDEQFF. The CDR3 DNA sequence: TGTGCCAGTAGCGGACAGGGAAGTGTCGATGAGCAGTTCTTC.

In this sample, this clone turned up a few times. V is TRBV18 and J is TRBJ2-6; D is ambiguous. This CDR3 has 19 residues. The ends were cut back, 2 bases at V and 0 bases at J, with 17 bases in the middle. Germline lookup yields CDR1 KGHSH and CDR2 LQKENI. The CDR3 here is CASSPIRSGGSSGANVLTF. CDR3 DNA sequence: TGTGCCAGCTCACCAATCCGGTCGGGCGGCAGCTCTGGGGCCAACGTCCTGACTTTC.

The chain couples TRBV2 to TRBJ2-4; D not certain. Germline V gene lookup returns CDR1 SNHLY and CDR2 FYNNEI. The CDR3 extends over 14 amino acids. V dropped 3 bases and J dropped 0 bases, with 6 bases sitting between them. CDR3 protein: CASSDSVAKNIQYF. The CDR3 DNA follows: TGTGCCAGCAGTGACTCGGTAGCCAAAAACATTCAGTACTTC.

This clone was seen more than once but under ten times. The chain couples TRBV4-1 to TRBJ2-3, with 9 bases aligning to TRBD2. Germline-derived CDR1 and CDR2 are MGHRA and YSYEKL. With V trimmed by 4 bases and J by 4 bases, 9 bases remained unmatched. The CDR3 is made up of 16 amino acids. The DNA of the CDR3 is TGCGCCAGCAGCCCATTGGCGGGACTAGCCTCAGATACGCAGTATTTT. This gives the protein CASSPLAGLASDTQYF.

The chain joins TRBV6-4 to TRBJ2-1, with D perhaps TRBD1 or TRBD2 (5 bases each). Trimming stripped 4 bases from V and 8 bases from J, with 12 bases between. Looked up from germline, CDR1 is MRHNA and CDR2 is SNTAGT. This CDR3 has 13 amino acids. This CDR3 is CASSVGERDEQFF. In DNA form, the CDR3 reads TGTGCCAGCAGTGTGGGGGAAAGGGATGAGCAGTTCTTC.

The genes are TRBV18 and TRBJ1-5; D unclear. The ends were cut back, 5 bases at V and 6 bases at J, with 11 bases in the middle. The germline gives CDR1 KGHSH, CDR2 LQKENI. This CDR3 has 13 residues. In DNA, the CDR3 is TGTGCCAGCTCAGCCCGCAGAGTTCAGCCCCAGCATTTT. Its translation is CASSARRVQPQHF.

This clone has a handful of counts. The chain recombines TRBV30 with TRBJ1-2, with D unresolved. The CDR3 sequence is 14 residues long. V lost 4 bases to trimming and J lost 3 bases, with 15 bases between them. Looked up from germline, CDR1 is GTSNPN and CDR2 is SVGIG (reference sequence). CDR3: CAWKAGRYDYGYTF. The CDR3 region has the DNA TGTGCCTGGAAAGCAGGAAGGTATGACTATGGCTACACCTTC.

This clone was counted many times. V gene TRBV10-3 combines with J gene TRBJ2-7; D not resolved. The CDR3 loop spans 11 amino acids. Trimming removed 3 bases from V and 6 bases from J, with 6 bases in between. Germline CDR1 is ENHRY and CDR2 is SYGVKD. The CDR3 is CAISDVVEQYF. The CDR3 DNA reads TGTGCCATCAGTGACGTGGTCGAGCAGTACTTC.